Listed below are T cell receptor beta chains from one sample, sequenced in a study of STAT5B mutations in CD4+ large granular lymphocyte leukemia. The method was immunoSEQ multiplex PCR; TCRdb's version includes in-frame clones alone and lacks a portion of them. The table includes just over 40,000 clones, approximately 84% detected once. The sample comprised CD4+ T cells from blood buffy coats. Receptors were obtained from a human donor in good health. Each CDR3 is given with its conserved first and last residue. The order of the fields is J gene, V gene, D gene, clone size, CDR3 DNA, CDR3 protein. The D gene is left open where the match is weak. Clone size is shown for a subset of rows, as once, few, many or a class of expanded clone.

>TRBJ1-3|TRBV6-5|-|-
TGTGCCAGCAGTTATGGCTCTGGAAACACCATATATTTT
CASSYGSGNTIYF
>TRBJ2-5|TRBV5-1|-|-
TGCGCCAGCAGCTTGGGGGTGGGGAAGCAAGAGACCCAGTACTTC
CASSLGVGKQETQYF
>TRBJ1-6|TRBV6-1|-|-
TGTGCCAGCAGTGACGGGCAGGGCTATAATTCACCCCTCCACTTT
CASSDGQGYNSPLHF
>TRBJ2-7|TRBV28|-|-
TGTGCCAGCAATACCCCCTACGAGCAGTACTTC
CASNTPYEQYF
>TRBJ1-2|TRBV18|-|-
TGTGCCAGCTCGGCCAGGACGGACAGCCCAGAACTATATGGCTACACCTTC
CASSARTDSPELYGYTF
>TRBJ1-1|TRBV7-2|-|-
TGTGCCAGCAGCTCGGACAGAAACACTGAAGCTTTCTTT
CASSSDRNTEAFF
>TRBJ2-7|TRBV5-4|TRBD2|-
TGTGCCAGCAGCCTTAGCGGGGCTAACTCCTACGAGCAGTACTTC
CASSLSGANSYEQYF
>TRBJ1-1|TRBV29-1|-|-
TGCAGCGTCAAAGCGGGGGACACTGAAGCTTTCTTT
CSVKAGDTEAFF
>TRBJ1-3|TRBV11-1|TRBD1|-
TGTGCCAGCAGCCTTCGGACAGGGGGAGAATCTGGAAACACCATATATTTT
CASSLRTGGESGNTIYF
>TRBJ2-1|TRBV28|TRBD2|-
TGTGCCAGCAGCCTTAGCGGGGGGGTCATCAGTGAGCAGTTCTTC
CASSLSGGVISEQFF
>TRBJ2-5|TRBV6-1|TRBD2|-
TGTGCCAGCAGTGGTGCGACTAGCGGTCCAGAGACCCAGTACTTC
CASSGATSGPETQYF
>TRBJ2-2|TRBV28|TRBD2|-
TGTGCCAGCAGTTTGCGGACTAGCGGGACGAACACCGGGGAGCTGTTTTTT
CASSLRTSGTNTGELFF
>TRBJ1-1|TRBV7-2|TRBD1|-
TGTGCCAGCAGCTTGGACAGGGGGAACACTGAAGCTTTCTTT
CASSLDRGNTEAFF
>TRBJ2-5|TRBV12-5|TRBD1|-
TGTGCTAGTGGTTTGACAGGGGGCTTGGAGACCCAGTACTTC
CASGLTGGLETQYF
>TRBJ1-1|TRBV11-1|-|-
TGTGCCAGCAGCTTTGATTTTCGGACTGAAGCTTTCTTT
CASSFDFRTEAFF
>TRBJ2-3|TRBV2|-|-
TGTGCCAGCAGTGAAACGGGCCTCACAGATACGCAGTATTTT
CASSETGLTDTQYF
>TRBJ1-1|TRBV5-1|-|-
TGCGCCAGCAGCTTGGTTATATCCGGGGGGGCTGAAGCTTTCTTT
CASSLVISGGAEAFF
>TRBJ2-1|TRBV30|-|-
TGTGCCTGGAGTGAGAATGATCCACGGGCTGAGCAGTTCTTC
CAWSENDPRAEQFF
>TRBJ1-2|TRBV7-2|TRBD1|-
TGTGCCAGCAGCTCGGGACAGCCGAATAAAAACTATGGCTACACCTTC
CASSSGQPNKNYGYTF
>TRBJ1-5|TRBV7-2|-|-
TGTGCCAGCAGCTTAGCCGTCCGGGACCGGCAGCCCCAGCATTTT
CASSLAVRDRQPQHF
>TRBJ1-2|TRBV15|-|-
TGTGCCACCAGCAGGGGTGGGACGGCGAAAGGAGGTGGCTACACCTTC
CATSRGGTAKGGGYTF
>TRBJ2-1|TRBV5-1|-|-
TGCGCCAGCAGTGGAATAGAATACTACAATGAGCAGTTCTTC
CASSGIEYYNEQFF
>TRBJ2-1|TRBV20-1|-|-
TGCAGTGCTAGAGTCCACAATGAGCAGTTCTTC
CSARVHNEQFF
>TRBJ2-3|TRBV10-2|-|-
TGCGCCAGCAGTGAGGGAGGGGGACTCTTCACAGATACGCAGTATTTT
CASSEGGGLFTDTQYF
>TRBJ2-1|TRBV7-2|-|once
TGTGCCAGCAGCCGACTAGGCAGTGAGCAGTTCTTC
CASSRLGSEQFF
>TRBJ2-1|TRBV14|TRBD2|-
TGTGCCAGCAGCGGGCTAGCGGGGAATGAGCAGTTCTTC
CASSGLAGNEQFF
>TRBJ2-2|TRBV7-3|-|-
TGTGCCAGCAGCGGATCGGCAGGGGATTACGGGGAGCTGTTTTTT
CASSGSAGDYGELFF